These T cell receptor beta chains were read from a single sample in a study of T cell repertoires in aging, cancer and after chemotherapy. TCRdb analysed the multiplex PCR reads with MiXCR anew, one entry per CDR3 protein. Of about 11,000 distinct CDR3 sequences listed, approximately 32% are singletons. Sequenced sample: blood. All receptors derive from a human donor in good health. The donor label of this sample is uncertain. Both conserved end residues are part of each CDR3. The D gene is left open where the match is weak. Clone size is shown for a subset of rows, as once, few, many or a class of expanded clone.

D,V,size,J,CDR3,DNA
TRBD1,TRBV6-1,medium-sized,TRBJ2-2,CASSMDRLTGELFF,TGTGCCAGCAGTATGGACAGGCTCACCGGGGAGCTGTTTTTT
-,TRBV19,medium-sized,TRBJ2-2,CASTPGTNTGELFF,TGTGCCAGTACCCCGGGTACGAACACCGGGGAGCTGTTTTTT
-,TRBV5-4,-,TRBJ2-4,CASSLGRVNIQYF,TGTGCCAGCAGCTTGGGCAGGGTCAACATTCAGTACTTC
TRBD2,TRBV19,few,TRBJ2-1,CASSMSGAGGGLHEQFF,TGTGCCAGTAGTATGTCGGGAGCGGGGGGCGGGTTGCATGAGCAGTTCTTC
-,TRBV20-1,-,TRBJ2-5,CSAREVGPATQYF,TGCAGTGCTAGAGAGGTAGGGCCGGCGACCCAGTACTTC
-,TRBV6-5,few,TRBJ1-1,CASRKAQGLNTEAFF,TGTGCCAGCAGAAAAGCACAGGGTTTGAACACTGAAGCTTTCTTT
TRBD1,TRBV20-1,-,TRBJ1-2,CSAPTTGTGGGGYTF,TGCAGTGCGCCCACCACGGGGACAGGGGGAGGTGGCTACACCTTC
-,TRBV27,-,TRBJ1-1,CASSATGIAEAFF,TGTGCCAGCTCAGCGACAGGTATAGCTGAAGCTTTCTTT
-,TRBV19,-,TRBJ1-1,CASSASFTEAFF,TGTGCCAGTAGCGCAAGCTTCACTGAAGCTTTCTTT
-,TRBV6-2/TRBV6-3,few,TRBJ1-2,CASSSTGTDGYGYTF,TGTGCCAGCAGTTCGACCGGGACCGACGGTTATGGCTACACCTTC
TRBD1,TRBV12-3/TRBV12-4,few,TRBJ1-5,CASSLEGQGNQPQHF,TGTGCCAGCAGTTTAGAGGGACAGGGCAATCAGCCCCAGCATTTT
TRBD1,TRBV6-5,-,TRBJ1-1,CASSRDRANTEAFF,TGTGCCAGCAGCCGGGACAGGGCGAACACTGAAGCTTTCTTT
-,TRBV6-2/TRBV6-3,-,TRBJ2-6,CASSTRSGTSGANVLTF,TGTGCCAGCAGTACGCGCTCCGGGACTTCCGGGGCCAACGTCCTGACTTTC
-,TRBV29-1,medium-sized,TRBJ2-1,CSVVLDPFF,TGCAGCGTTGTTCTAGACCCGTTCTTC
TRBD1,TRBV30,few,TRBJ1-6,CAWSLGQGSSPLHF,TGTGCCTGGAGCCTCGGACAGGGAAGTTCACCCCTCCACTTT
-,TRBV6-5,few,TRBJ2-1,CASSYLTSSSYNEQFF,TGTGCCAGCAGTTACTTAACTAGCTCTTCGTACAATGAGCAGTTCTTC
TRBD2,TRBV29-1,-,TRBJ2-3,CSVEVASGVSTDTQYF,TGCAGCGTTGAAGTTGCTAGCGGGGTTAGCACAGATACGCAGTATTTT
-,TRBV12-3/TRBV12-4,-,TRBJ2-3,CASSLGWAGDTQYF,TGTGCCAGCAGTTTGGGCTGGGCCGGGGATACGCAGTATTTT
TRBD1,TRBV19,few,TRBJ1-5,CASRDRGMFSNQPQHF,TGTGCCAGTAGGGACAGGGGCATGTTTAGCAATCAGCCCCAGCATTTT
TRBD1,TRBV19,medium-sized,TRBJ2-1,CASSIAEQGTYNEQFF,TGTGCCAGTAGTATAGCGGAACAGGGGACCTACAATGAGCAGTTCTTC
TRBD2,TRBV6-2/TRBV6-3,few,TRBJ2-1,CASRLNQGTSGTFNEQFF,TGTGCCAGCAGACTAAACCAGGGGACTAGCGGGACTTTCAATGAGCAGTTCTTC
TRBD2,TRBV6-4,-,TRBJ2-1,CASSETSGGAGQFF,TGTGCCAGCAGTGAGACTAGCGGGGGGGCAGGGCAGTTCTTC
-,TRBV6-5,medium-sized,TRBJ2-3,CASSYGETTDTQYF,TGTGCCAGCAGTTACGGGGAGACCACAGATACGCAGTATTTT
-,TRBV6-4,few,TRBJ2-2,CASSEQGTGELFF,TGTGCCAGCAGTGAGCAGGGTACCGGGGAGCTGTTTTTT
TRBD2,TRBV19,medium-sized,TRBJ2-1,CASSMGLAGAFEQFF,TGTGCCAGTAGTATGGGCCTAGCGGGAGCATTTGAGCAGTTCTTC
-,TRBV5-6,-,TRBJ1-5,CANSRDKNQPQHF,TGTGCCAACAGTAGGGACAAAAATCAGCCCCAGCATTTT
-,TRBV19,hyperexpanded,TRBJ2-7,CASSIGRGGYEQYF,TGTGCCAGTAGTATAGGTCGGGGAGGATACGAGCAGTACTTC
-,TRBV7-2,-,TRBJ2-2,CASSLRATTGELFF,TGTGCCAGCAGCTTACGGGCAACAACCGGGGAGCTGTTTTTT
-,TRBV5-4,few,TRBJ2-6,CASSPAWGSGANVLTF,TGTGCCAGCAGCCCGGCCTGGGGGTCTGGGGCCAACGTCCTGACTTTC
TRBD2,TRBV27,-,TRBJ2-7,CASSIDPGLASEQYF,TGTGCCAGTAGTATAGACCCGGGACTAGCGTCCGAGCAGTACTTC
-,TRBV6-1,-,TRBJ1-6,CASRGERINSPLHF,TGTGCCAGCAGGGGGGAACGGATTAATTCACCCCTCCACTTT
-,TRBV15,medium-sized,TRBJ2-3,CATSRDERVTDTQYF,TGTGCCACCAGCAGAGACGAGCGTGTCACAGATACGCAGTATTTT
-,TRBV19,few,TRBJ1-1,CASSSQGNTEAFF,TGTGCCAGTAGTTCACAGGGAAACACTGAAGCTTTCTTT
TRBD1,TRBV5-6,few,TRBJ2-5,CASSLSALGQGPETQYF,TGTGCCAGCAGCTTGAGCGCGCTGGGACAGGGGCCAGAGACCCAGTACTTC
-,TRBV19,medium-sized,TRBJ1-2,CAISLGGDYGYTF,TGTGCCATTTCCCTCGGAGGGGACTATGGCTACACCTTC
-,TRBV30,medium-sized,TRBJ1-2,CAWSARLTQGYTF,TGTGCCTGGAGTGCCAGACTGACTCAAGGCTACACCTTC
-,TRBV5-4,few,TRBJ2-2,CASSLTGTRGGELFF,TGTGCCAGCAGTCTTACCGGGACAAGGGGCGGGGAGCTGTTTTTT
-,TRBV13,-,TRBJ2-5,CASSFRGFPETQYF,TGTGCCAGCAGCTTTCGGGGGTTCCCAGAGACCCAGTACTTC
TRBD1,TRBV12-3/TRBV12-4,-,TRBJ2-3,CASSLAGTGRIADTQYF,TGTGCCAGCAGTTTAGCCGGGACAGGGAGGATAGCGGATACGCAGTATTTT
-,TRBV6-5,few,TRBJ1-1,CASSWRSVGGMNTEAFF,TGTGCCAGCAGTTGGAGAAGTGTTGGTGGGATGAACACTGAAGCTTTCTTT
TRBD1,TRBV20-1,once,TRBJ2-1,CSASSVRGSSYNEQFF,TGCAGTGCTAGTAGTGTCAGGGGGAGCTCCTACAATGAGCAGTTCTTC
-,TRBV5-1,-,TRBJ2-5,CASSLSPGQETQYF,TGCGCCAGCAGCTTGTCGCCAGGGCAAGAGACCCAGTACTTC
TRBD2,TRBV29-1,-,TRBJ2-5,CSVVTSGRARRETQYF,TGCAGCGTTGTGACTAGCGGGAGGGCCCGACGAGAGACCCAGTACTTC
TRBD1,TRBV6-2/TRBV6-3,few,TRBJ2-7,CASSSPRTGGEEQYF,TGTGCCAGCAGTTCCCCCCGGACAGGGGGGGAGGAGCAGTACTTC
-,TRBV5-6,-,TRBJ1-2,CASTAFNYGYTF,TGTGCCAGCACCGCCTTTAACTATGGCTACACCTTC
TRBD2,TRBV19,few,TRBJ2-7,CASVASGGPGNEQYF,TGTGCCAGTGTGGCTAGCGGGGGGCCGGGTAACGAGCAGTACTTC
TRBD2,TRBV6-1,few,TRBJ2-2,CASSVGGGSGELFF,TGTGCCAGCTCAGTGGGCGGGGGTTCAGGGGAGCTGTTTTTT
-,TRBV19,-,TRBJ2-4,CASSLDLAKNIQYF,TGTGCCAGTAGTTTAGATCTAGCCAAAAACATTCAGTACTTC
-,TRBV6-5,-,TRBJ1-6,CASRQFESHNSPLHF,TGTGCCAGCAGACAGTTCGAGTCCCATAATTCACCCCTCCACTTT